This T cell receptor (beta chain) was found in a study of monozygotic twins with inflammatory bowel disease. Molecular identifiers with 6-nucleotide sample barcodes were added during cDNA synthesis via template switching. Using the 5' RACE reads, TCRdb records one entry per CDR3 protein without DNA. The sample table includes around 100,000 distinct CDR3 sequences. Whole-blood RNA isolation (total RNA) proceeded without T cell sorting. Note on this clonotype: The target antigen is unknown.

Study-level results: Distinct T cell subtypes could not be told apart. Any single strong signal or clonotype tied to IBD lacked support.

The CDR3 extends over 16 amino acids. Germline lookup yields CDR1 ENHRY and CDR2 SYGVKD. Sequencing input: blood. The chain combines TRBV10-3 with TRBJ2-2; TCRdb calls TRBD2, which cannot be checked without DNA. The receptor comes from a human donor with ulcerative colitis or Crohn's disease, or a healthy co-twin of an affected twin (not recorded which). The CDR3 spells CAIRTSGGSSTGELFF.